These 23 T cell receptor beta chains originate from one sample sequenced in a study of OX40 agonist ivuxolimab in advanced cancers. Generated by immunoSEQ multiplex PCR, the TCRdb table keeps only in-frame clones and is missing some. The sample contains 15,000 to 20,000 clones, 75% to 85% of which appear only once. The sequenced sample was CD4+ or CD8+ T cells sorted from blood, obtained in a trial of the OX40 agonist ivuxolimab. The origin of the receptors is an adult with an advanced solid tumor such as melanoma, head and neck, liver or kidney cancer.

The genes are TRBV19 and TRBJ1-4, with D possibly being TRBD1 (5 bases). The germline V gene has CDR1 LNHDA and CDR2 SQIVND (reference sequence). V shed 3 bases and J shed 3 bases, with 8 bases lying between them. The CDR3 has 14 residues. The DNA of the CDR3 is TGTGCCAGTAGTATCTGGGGACCTAATGAAAAACTGTTTTTT. Its translation is CASSIWGPNEKLFF.

The V gene is TRBV4-2, the J gene TRBJ1-4; TRBD1 matches 9 bases. Germline CDR1 is LGHNA and CDR2 is YNFKEQ. This CDR3 has 16 residues. The J segment lost 0 bases and the V segment lost 2 bases, leaving 1 base of the junction unmatched. CDR3 DNA: TGTGCCAGCAGCCAAACAGGGGGCGCAACTAATGAAAAACTGTTTTTT. Translated: CASSQTGGATNEKLFF.

The chain links TRBV10-2 to TRBJ2-1; 9 nucleotides agree with TRBD2. The V segment lost 4 bases and the J segment 0 bases; nucleotides outside the gene matches: 10. Germline CDR1 is WSHSY and CDR2 is SAAADI. This CDR3 has 18 amino acids. CDR3: CASSGLAGFPLSYNEQFF. Here the CDR3 DNA reads TGCGCCAGCAGTGGGCTAGCGGGATTCCCCCTCTCCTACAATGAGCAGTTCTTC.

Details on this clone: At the DNA level, this CDR3 is encoded by other sequences in the same sample as well. The chain has TRBV6-5 and TRBJ1-2; 12 bases map to TRBD1. Germline CDR1 is MNHEY and CDR2 is SVGAGI. With 6 bases clipped from V and 8 bases from J, the junction kept 7 bases outside the gene matches. The CDR3 has 14 residues. In DNA form, the CDR3 reads TGTGCCAGCAGCAGGGACAGGGGGCGGCCCGGCTACACCTTC. Amino acids: CASSRDRGRPGYTF.

The rearrangement joins TRBV5-4 to TRBJ2-1; 7 bases fit TRBD1. The ends lost 5 bases at V and 3 bases at J; junction bases unmatched: 11. Germline CDR1 reads SGHNT; CDR2 reads YYREEE (reference sequence). The CDR3 runs to 16 residues. The CDR3 region is CASSPGIHRGYNEQFF. In DNA form, the CDR3 reads TGTGCCAGCAGTCCCGGCATCCACAGGGGCTACAATGAGCAGTTCTTC. The variable domain in full, with the rest retrieved from reference TRBV5-4 and TRBJ2-1, is ETGVTQSPTHLIKTRGQQVTLRCSSQSGHNTVSWYQQALGQGPQFIFQYYREEENGRGNFPPRFSGLQFPNYSSELNVNALELDDSALYLCASSPGIHRGYNEQFFGPGTRLTVL.

The rearrangement links TRBV2 to TRBJ2-7; the match to TRBD2 covers 14 bases. From germline, CDR1 is SNHLY and CDR2 FYNNEI. The CDR3 is 16 residues long. V was clipped by 2 bases and J by 7 bases; unmatched bases: 7. The CDR3 reads CASSESRLAGGPEQYF. CDR3 nucleotides: TGTGCCAGCAGTGAATCCCGACTAGCGGGAGGGCCGGAGCAGTACTTC.

The chain has TRBV28 and TRBJ1-1, with 12 nucleotides matching TRBD1. The germline V gene encodes CDR1 MDHEN and CDR2 SYDVKM. The CDR3 covers 17 residues. V lost 5 bases and J lost 1; bases outside the gene matches: 8. Here the CDR3 reads CASSPGDRGLQNTEAFF. CDR3 nucleotide sequence: TGTGCCAGCAGTCCCGGGGACAGGGGGCTGCAGAACACTGAAGCTTTCTTT.

The CDR3 DNA is TGTGCCAGCTCACAACAGGGAGCTAACACTGAAGCTTTCTTT. Translated, it gives CASSQQGANTEAFF. This sequence joins TRBV18 and TRBJ1-1, with D perhaps matching TRBD1 (6 bases). Trimming took off 4 bases at V and 2 bases at J, with 11 bases between the two ends. The CDR3 loop spans 14 amino acids. Per the germline V gene, CDR1 is KGHSH and CDR2 is LQKENI.

J is TRBJ2-7 and V is TRBV5-1, with no clear D. V shed 0 bases and J shed 5 bases, with 12 bases lying between them. The CDR3 sequence is 14 residues long. Germline CDR1 reads SGHRS; CDR2 reads YFSETQ. The CDR3 region has the DNA TGCGCCAGCAGCTTGGCCGGTGGGGTCCACGAGCAGTACTTC. Its protein is CASSLAGGVHEQYF.

The chain combines TRBV27 with TRBJ1-6, with D hard to call. This CDR3 contains 13 residues. V lost 4 bases and J lost 7, with 8 bases in between. CDR1 MNHEY and CDR2 SMNVEV come from the germline V gene (reference sequence). CDR3 sequence: CASSYLQNSPLHF. The CDR3 nucleotides are TGTGCCAGCAGTTATCTACAGAATTCACCCCTCCACTTT.

This sequence joins TRBV6-5 and TRBJ2-5; 13 bases fit TRBD2. The trim removed 0 bases at V and 7 bases at J, leaving 5 bases unmatched. Germline-derived CDR1 and CDR2 are MNHEY and SVGAGI. There are 16 residues in the CDR3. Written as DNA, the CDR3 is TGTGCCAGCAGTTACTCACTAGCGGGGGGGTTATCGACCCAGTACTTC. Translating it yields CASSYSLAGGLSTQYF.

The rearrangement joins TRBV10-1 to TRBJ2-5; weak D call: TRBD1 (6 bases). CDR3 size: 13 residues. Trimming pared 4 bases from V and 4 bases from J, leaving 10 bases between. CDR1 and CDR2 (germline): WNHNN, SYGVQD (reference sequence). This CDR3 is CASSAQGRETQYF. CDR3 sequence (DNA): TGCGCCAGCAGTGCACAGGGCCGAGAGACCCAGTACTTC.

A few counts support this clone. The chain joins TRBV9 to TRBJ2-2; TRBD2 agrees at 8 bases. There are 14 residues in the CDR3. J lost 7 bases, V lost 4 bases, and 6 bases had no gene match. Germline V gene lookup returns CDR1 SGDLS and CDR2 YYNGEE. The CDR3 DNA follows: TGTGCCAGCAGCTCCTTAGCGGGGAACGGGGAGCTGTTTTTT. Its translation: CASSSLAGNGELFF.

This clone was recorded a few times. This chain uses TRBV30 with TRBJ1-3, with unresolved D. V lost 3 bases and J 1 base, leaving 10 bases between the germline ends. The CDR3 length is 14 residues. CDR1 is GTSNPN, CDR2 SVGIG, per germline (reference sequence). In DNA, the CDR3 is TGTGCCTGGAGGGATCTGCTATCTGGAAACACCATATATTTT. Translating it yields CAWRDLLSGNTIYF.

The V and J genes are TRBV9 and TRBJ2-1, with 8 bases lining up with TRBD2. V shed 0 bases and J 4 bases; nucleotides not matched to a gene: 6. In germline, CDR1 is SGDLS, CDR2 YYNGEE. The CDR3 spans 16 residues. The chain's CDR3 is CASSVGRGAAYNEQFF. Here the CDR3 DNA reads TGTGCCAGCAGCGTAGGGCGGGGGGCCGCTTACAATGAGCAGTTCTTC.

The genes are TRBV15 and TRBJ2-1, with 10 bases that match TRBD1. With 3 bases clipped from V and 6 bases from J, the junction kept 8 bases outside the gene matches. This CDR3 spans 16 amino acids. Germline CDR1 reads LNHNV; CDR2 reads YYDKDF (reference sequence). CDR3 DNA sequence: TGTGCCACCAGCAGGCCCGGGACAGGGGTGGCCAATGAGCAGTTCTTC. Translated, it gives CATSRPGTGVANEQFF.

V usage is TRBV6-1 and J usage is TRBJ1-5; TRBD1 agrees at 7 bases. Trimming removed 3 bases from V and 9 bases from J; junction bases left unmatched: 5. Germline V gene data show CDR1 as MNHNS and CDR2 as SASEGT. The length of the CDR3 is 13 residues. CDR3 sequence: CASSDRGEWPQHF. CDR3 nucleotides: TGTGCCAGCAGTGACAGGGGGGAATGGCCCCAGCATTTT.

Of note for this clone: The final CDR3 position lacks the conserved phenylalanine or tryptophan, pointing to a likely read error. The chain joins TRBV10-3 to TRBJ2-7; 9 bases are shared with TRBD2. The J segment lost 7 bases and the V segment lost 0 bases, leaving 4 bases of the junction unmatched. Germline-derived CDR1 and CDR2 are ENHRY and SYGVKD. CDR3 length: 14 residues. The CDR3 reads CAISESVLAGEQYL. The CDR3 nucleotides read TGTGCCATCAGTGAGTCGGTCCTAGCGGGGGAGCAGTACCTC.

V is TRBV5-1 and J is TRBJ1-2; D call uncertain. Germline V gene sequence: CDR1 SGHRS, CDR2 YFSETQ. The CDR3 extends over 15 amino acids. Deletions cut 4 bases from V and 3 bases from J, with 16 bases between. CDR3 region: CASSPGSYDDYGYTF. CDR3 in DNA: TGCGCCAGCAGCCCGGGGTCCTACGATGACTATGGCTACACCTTC.

This rearrangement joins TRBV27 to TRBJ2-3; TRBD2 agrees at 10 bases. Germline CDR1 and CDR2: MNHEY and SMNVEV (reference sequence). V shed 4 bases, J shed 2 bases, and the junction held 6 bases outside the gene matches. The CDR3 is made up of 16 amino acids. The CDR3 DNA reads as TGTGCCAGCAGTTCCGGACTAGCGGCCTACACAGATACGCAGTATTTT. This gives the protein CASSSGLAAYTDTQYF.

The chain recombines TRBV5-1 with TRBJ1-1; D is unclear. With 7 bases removed from V and 3 bases from J, the gap between germline ends came to 16 bases. The CDR3 is made up of 14 amino acids. Germline V gene sequence: CDR1 SGHRS, CDR2 YFSETQ. The CDR3 DNA sequence: TGCGCCAGCTCCGACACCTCCGTCCACACTGAAGCTTTCTTT. Translated: CASSDTSVHTEAFF.

The rearrangement links TRBV9 to TRBJ1-2, with unresolved D. CDR1 is SGDLS and CDR2 is YYNGEE in the germline V gene. The CDR3 length is 11 residues. CDR3 loop: CSAQRNYGYTF. The CDR3 nucleotides are TGTTCCGCCCAACGCAACTATGGCTACACCTTC.

The genes are TRBV4-2 and TRBJ2-7; D possibly corresponds to TRBD1 (5 bases). The germline gives CDR1 LGHNA, CDR2 YNFKEQ. The CDR3 extends over 15 amino acids. Trimming removed 0 bases from V and 4 bases from J, with 13 bases in between. The CDR3: CASSQERQGRYEQYF. CDR3 DNA sequence: TGTGCCAGCAGCCAAGAACGGCAGGGTAGGTACGAGCAGTACTTC.